The 2 T cell receptor beta chains presented below share a single source sample, sequenced in a study of blood T cell repertoires in COVID-19. Assay: immunoSEQ multiplex PCR; the TCRdb copy retains only in-frame clones and omits some. The sample carries roughly 240,000 clones, 85% recorded once. The sequenced sample was PBMCs or T cells enriched from blood (not recorded which). The receptors shown here come from a woman between 50 and 59 years old with acute COVID-19.

This CDR3 reads CASSRTVQETQYF. Here the CDR3 DNA reads TGTGCCAGTAGTCGGACAGTCCAAGAGACCCAGTACTTC. The chain couples TRBV19 to TRBJ2-5; weak D call: TRBD1 (6 bases). Germline-derived CDR1 and CDR2 are LNHDA and SQIVND (reference sequence). The CDR3 totals 13 residues. With 5 bases removed from V and 1 base from J, the gap between germline ends came to 8 bases.

V is TRBV9 and J is TRBJ1-6, with D perhaps TRBD1 (6 bases). Germline CDR1 and CDR2: SGDLS and YYNGEE. This CDR3 is 14 amino acids long. Trimming stripped 0 bases from V and 9 bases from J, with 10 bases between. In DNA form, the CDR3 reads TGTGCCAGCAGCGTAGGGACAGCGACTTCACCCCTCCACTTT. This codes for CASSVGTATSPLHF.